This T cell receptor (beta chain) was observed in a study of blood T cells in healthy people across ages. Alongside a J-beta primer mix, a sample-barcoded 5' primer served in a second PCR lasting about 7 to 11 cycles. One entry per CDR3 protein results from TCRdb running MiXCR on the 5' RACE reads. The repertoire holds 730,000 or so distinct CDR3 sequences, with about 42% as singletons. Trimming pared 3 bases from V and 1 base from J, leaving 9 bases between. The CDR3 has 14 amino acids. Germline loops: CDR1 MNHEY, CDR2 SMNVEV (reference sequence). Sequences were obtained from blood. This TCR came from a woman aged 55 to 70 in good health. The chain carries TRBV27 and TRBJ1-1, with TRBD1 as a possible D gene (6 bases). The CDR3 reads CASSFGTRNTEAFF. CDR3 sequence (DNA): TGTGCCAGCAGTTTCGGGACAAGGAACACTGAAGCTTTCTTT.